This TCR beta chain was identified during a study of T cells after posttransplantation cyclophosphamide. Notes on the study in general: Donor-recipient repertoire similarity was low at 1-2 months, rising over year one.

Some clones are missing from TCRdb's copy, which holds only in-frame ones; the method was immunoSEQ multiplex PCR. This repertoire shows approximately 52,000 clones, 86% found once; its top ten account for 2.5% to 3%. As to this clone: What it binds is not known.

What was sequenced was PBMCs. The source of this sequence is a man in his thirties or forties with a blood cancer, CMV-positive, and with a related stem cell donor.

Here the CDR3 reads CASSYPPPGFEQFF. In DNA form, the CDR3 reads TGTGCCAGCAGCTACCCCCCCCCAGGGTTTGAGCAGTTCTTC. The rearrangement uses TRBV5-6 and TRBJ2-1; D might be TRBD1 (5 bases). Per the germline V gene, CDR1 is SGHDT and CDR2 is YYEEEE. This CDR3 is 14 amino acids long. Trimming cost V 3 bases and J 9 bases, with 16 bases left between them.